Sequencing of this T cell receptor beta chain was carried out in a study of control samples from healthy donors and cancer patients. The CDR3 loop spans 15 amino acids. Data came from immunoSEQ multiplex PCR; TCRdb stores just in-frame clones and leaves some out. The data show 150,000 or so clones, with 93% seen just once and more than 5% held by the top ten. The sequenced sample consisted of blood. The V and J genes are TRBV21-1 and TRBJ1-1; TRBD1 was called by the table and not checked on the DNA. TRBV21-1 is a recognized pseudogene. This sequence originates from a man aged 18 to 30 in good health. The chain's CDR3 is CASSRVQGATFQAFF. CDR3 in DNA: TGTGCCAGCAGCAGAGTACAGGGGGCGACTTTTCAAGCTTTCTTT.